This section outlines one T cell receptor (beta chain) sequence together with its context. What it binds is not known. This sample was included in a study of vaccination effects on CD4 cells after COVID-19. Measured with immunoSEQ multiplex PCR; TCRdb has only the in-frame clones, and not every one. The table includes approximately 45,000 clones, about 70% detected once. After removal of 0 bases from V and 6 bases from J, the junction contained 14 bases not matched to a gene. CDR1 SGHNT and CDR2 YENEEA come from the germline V gene. This CDR3 region has 18 residues. Culture proceeded for 10 days, and CD4+ T cells were then isolated.

This clonotype was sampled from a human donor who had a prior SARS-CoV-2 infection. The chain carries TRBV11-3 and TRBJ2-5, with 9 bases identical to TRBD1. The specimen comprised CD4+ T cells from PBMCs cultured without peptide, sampled before COVID-19 vaccination. In DNA form, the CDR3 reads TGTGCCAGCAGCTTAGAACCCTCGGGAACAGGGGGCGAGAAGACCCAGTACTTC. It specifies CASSLEPSGTGGEKTQYF.